This T cell receptor (beta chain) derives from a study of T cell changes during pregnancy in multiple sclerosis. The table came from immunoSEQ multiplex PCR; TCRdb's copy has only in-frame clones and leaves some out. The table includes about 44,000 clones, 90% detected once. After removal of 4 bases from V and 5 bases from J, the junction contained 6 bases not matched to a gene. CDR3 size: 14 residues. CDR1 and CDR2 (germline): SGDLS, YYNGEE. This receptor was taken from a female donor with multiple sclerosis, enrolled in a pregnancy study. The chain couples TRBV9 to TRBJ1-2; 9 bases align to TRBD1. This sample comprised CD4+ T cells from peripheral blood mononuclear cells, obtained before pregnancy. For the CDR3, the DNA is TGTGCCAGCAGCCCACAGGGGGCCAGGTATGGCTACACCTTC. Amino acids: CASSPQGARYGYTF.